This TCR beta chain stems from a study of shared clonotypes between healthy human individuals. The naive CD8 population came from CD45RO-negative cells selected for CCR7, without terminally differentiated effector memory CD45RA+ cells. This CDR3 has 13 amino acids. Germline lookup yields CDR1 MNHNY and CDR2 SVGAGI (reference sequence). V shed 4 bases and J shed 5 bases, with 9 bases lying between them. Some 30,000 T cell genomes, or about 190 ng DNA, went into the sorted-subset replicate PCRs. TCRdb keeps only in-frame clones here, not all; method: immunoSEQ multiplex PCR. Found here are around 600,000 clones, 85% to 95% of them singletons; the top ten hold about 0.11%.

The clonotype originates from a woman aged 25 to 39 in good health. The chain links TRBV6-6 to TRBJ2-1; D is unresolved. Sequencing used naive CD8+ T cells sorted from blood. The CDR3 protein is CASSFTLDNEQFF. The CDR3 coding sequence is TGTGCCAGCAGTTTCACCCTAGACAATGAGCAGTTCTTC.